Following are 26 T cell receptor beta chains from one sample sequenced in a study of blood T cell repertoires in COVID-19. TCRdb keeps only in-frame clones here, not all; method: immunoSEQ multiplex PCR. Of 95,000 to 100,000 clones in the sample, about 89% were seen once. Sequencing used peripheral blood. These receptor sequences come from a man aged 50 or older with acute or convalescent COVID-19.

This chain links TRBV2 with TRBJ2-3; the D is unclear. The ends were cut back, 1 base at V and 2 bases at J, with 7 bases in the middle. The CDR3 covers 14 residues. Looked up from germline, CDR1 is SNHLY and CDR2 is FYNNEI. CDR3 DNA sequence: TGTGCCAGCAGTGAAGGGCTTTCCACAGATACGCAGTATTTT. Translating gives CASSEGLSTDTQYF.

The DNA for the CDR3 is TGTGCCAGCAGCTTAGCGAAGCAGGGGGCGAGTTTTCAACGGAATCAGCCCCAGCATTTT. Translation gives CASSLAKQGASFQRNQPQHF. V and J are TRBV7-2 and TRBJ1-5; 8 bases align to TRBD1. Germline CDR1 reads SGHTA; CDR2 reads FQGNSA. The CDR3 length is 20 residues. V lost 0 bases, J lost 4 bases, and 17 bases stayed unmatched.

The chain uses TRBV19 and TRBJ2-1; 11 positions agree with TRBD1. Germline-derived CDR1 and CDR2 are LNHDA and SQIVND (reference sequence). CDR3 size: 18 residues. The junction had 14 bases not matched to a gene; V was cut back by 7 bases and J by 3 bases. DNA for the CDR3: TGTGCCAGTAACGGACAGGGGGCTGACAAACAGATCTACAATGAGCAGTTCTTC. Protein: CASNGQGADKQIYNEQFF.

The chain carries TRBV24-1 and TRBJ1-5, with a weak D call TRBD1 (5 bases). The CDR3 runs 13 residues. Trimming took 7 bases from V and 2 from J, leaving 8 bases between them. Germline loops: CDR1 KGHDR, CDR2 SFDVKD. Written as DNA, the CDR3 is TGTGCCACCAGCTCAGGGCGCAATCAGCCCCAGCATTTT. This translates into CATSSGRNQPQHF.

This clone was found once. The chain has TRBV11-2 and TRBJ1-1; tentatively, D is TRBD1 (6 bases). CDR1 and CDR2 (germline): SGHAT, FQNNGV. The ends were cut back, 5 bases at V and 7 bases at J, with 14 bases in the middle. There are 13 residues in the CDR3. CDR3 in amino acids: CASSLAGADEAFF. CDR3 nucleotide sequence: TGTGCCAGCAGCCTGGCGGGGGCTGATGAAGCTTTCTTT.

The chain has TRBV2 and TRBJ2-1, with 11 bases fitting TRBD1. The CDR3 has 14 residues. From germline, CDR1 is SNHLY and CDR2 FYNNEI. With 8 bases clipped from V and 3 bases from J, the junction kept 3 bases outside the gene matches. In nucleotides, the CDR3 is TGTGCCAGCCTGGGACAGGGGGACTACAATGAGCAGTTCTTC. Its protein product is CASLGQGDYNEQFF.

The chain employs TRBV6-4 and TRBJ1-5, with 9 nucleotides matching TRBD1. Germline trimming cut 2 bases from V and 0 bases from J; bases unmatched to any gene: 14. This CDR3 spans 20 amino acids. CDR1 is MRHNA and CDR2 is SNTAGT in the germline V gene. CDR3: CASSDAEAGTGPYSNQPQHF. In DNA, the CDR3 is TGTGCCAGCAGTGACGCCGAGGCCGGGACAGGGCCCTATAGCAATCAGCCCCAGCATTTT.

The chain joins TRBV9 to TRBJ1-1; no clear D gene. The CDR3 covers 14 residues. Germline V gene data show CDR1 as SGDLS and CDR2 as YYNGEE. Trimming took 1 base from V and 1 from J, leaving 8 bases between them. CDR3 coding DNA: TGTGCCAGCAGCGTACAACAGACGAACACTGAAGCTTTCTTT. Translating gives CASSVQQTNTEAFF.

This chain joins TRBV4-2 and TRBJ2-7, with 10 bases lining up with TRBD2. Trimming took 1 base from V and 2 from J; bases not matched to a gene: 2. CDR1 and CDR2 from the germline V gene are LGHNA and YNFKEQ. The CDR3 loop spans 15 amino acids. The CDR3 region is CASSQGSGGAYEQYF. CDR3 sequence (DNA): TGTGCCAGCAGCCAAGGGAGCGGGGGGGCCTACGAGCAGTACTTC.

This CDR3 is CASSRLRGSTDTQYF. Written as DNA, the CDR3 is TGTGCCAGCAGCCGTCTCCGGGGGAGCACAGATACGCAGTATTTT. V usage is TRBV3-1 (or the pseudogene TRBV3-2) and J usage is TRBJ2-3; tentatively, D is TRBD2 (6 bases). The germline V gene encodes CDR1 LGHDT and CDR2 YNNKEL (reference sequence). Trimming left V 4 bases short and J 0 bases short, with 11 bases between. This CDR3 is 15 amino acids long.

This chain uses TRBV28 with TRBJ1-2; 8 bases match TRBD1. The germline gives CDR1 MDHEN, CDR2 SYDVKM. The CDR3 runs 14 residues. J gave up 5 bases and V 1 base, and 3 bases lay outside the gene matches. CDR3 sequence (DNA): TGTGCCAGCAGTTTATACAGGGGGGGTTATGGCTACACCTTC. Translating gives CASSLYRGGYGYTF.

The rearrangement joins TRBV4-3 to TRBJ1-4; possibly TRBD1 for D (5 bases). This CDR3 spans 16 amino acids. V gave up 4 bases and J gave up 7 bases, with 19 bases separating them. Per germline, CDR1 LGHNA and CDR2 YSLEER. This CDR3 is CASSLLTGGVGEKLFF. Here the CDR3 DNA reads TGCGCCAGCAGCCTTCTGACGGGAGGGGTGGGTGAAAAACTGTTTTTT.

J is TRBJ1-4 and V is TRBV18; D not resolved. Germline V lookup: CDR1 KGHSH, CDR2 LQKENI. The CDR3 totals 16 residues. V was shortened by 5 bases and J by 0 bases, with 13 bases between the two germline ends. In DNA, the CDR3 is TGTGCCAGCTCAAGTGGTCCTGACACAACTAATGAAAAACTGTTTTTT. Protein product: CASSSGPDTTNEKLFF.

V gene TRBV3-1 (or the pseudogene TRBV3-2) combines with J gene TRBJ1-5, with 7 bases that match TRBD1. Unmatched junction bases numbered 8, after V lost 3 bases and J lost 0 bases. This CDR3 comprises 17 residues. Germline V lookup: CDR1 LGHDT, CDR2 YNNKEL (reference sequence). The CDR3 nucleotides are TGTGCCAGCAGCCAGCGACAGGGAGTAGGTAGCAATCAGCCCCAGCATTTT. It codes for CASSQRQGVGSNQPQHF.

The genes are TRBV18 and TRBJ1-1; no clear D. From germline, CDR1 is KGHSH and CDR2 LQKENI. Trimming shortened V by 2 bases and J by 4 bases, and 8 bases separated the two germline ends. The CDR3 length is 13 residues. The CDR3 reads CASSPRVPTEAFF. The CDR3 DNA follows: TGTGCCAGCTCACCAAGAGTACCCACTGAAGCTTTCTTT.

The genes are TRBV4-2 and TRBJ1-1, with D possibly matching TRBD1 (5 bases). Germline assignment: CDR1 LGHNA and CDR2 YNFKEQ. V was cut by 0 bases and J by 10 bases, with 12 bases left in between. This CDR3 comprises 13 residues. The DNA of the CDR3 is TGTGCCAGCAGCCAAGATCGGGCCGGGGGAGCTTTCTTT. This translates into CASSQDRAGGAFF.

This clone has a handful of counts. CDR3 DNA sequence: TGTGCCAGCAGGCCAATTGAGGGATTGAATGAGCAGTTCTTC. Its translation: CASRPIEGLNEQFF. J is TRBJ2-1 and V is TRBV5-4; D may be TRBD2 (5 bases). Germline CDR1 is SGHNT and CDR2 is YYREEE (reference sequence). V gave up 5 bases and J gave up 7 bases, with 16 bases separating them. This CDR3 spans 14 amino acids.

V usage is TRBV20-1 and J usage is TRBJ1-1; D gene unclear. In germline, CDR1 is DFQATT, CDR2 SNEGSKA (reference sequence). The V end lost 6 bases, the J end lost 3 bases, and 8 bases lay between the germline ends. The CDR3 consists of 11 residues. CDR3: CSAPRHTEAFF. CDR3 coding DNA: TGCAGTGCCCCGCGGCACACTGAAGCTTTCTTT.

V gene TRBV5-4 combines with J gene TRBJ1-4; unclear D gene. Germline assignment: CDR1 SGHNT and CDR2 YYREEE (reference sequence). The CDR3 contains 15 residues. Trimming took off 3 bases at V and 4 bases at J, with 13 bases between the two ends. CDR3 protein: CASSSGRLLNEKLFF. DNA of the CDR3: TGTGCCAGCAGCTCGGGAAGACTTCTTAATGAAAAACTGTTTTTT.

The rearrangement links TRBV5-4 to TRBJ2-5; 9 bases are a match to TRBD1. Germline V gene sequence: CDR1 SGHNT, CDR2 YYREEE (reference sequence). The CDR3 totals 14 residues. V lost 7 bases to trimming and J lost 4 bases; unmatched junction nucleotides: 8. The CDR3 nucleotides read TGTGCCAGCCTGAACCCGGACAGGGGAGAGACCCAGTACTTC. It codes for CASLNPDRGETQYF. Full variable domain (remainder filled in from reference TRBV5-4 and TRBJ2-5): ETGVTQSPTHLIKTRGQQVTLRCSSQSGHNTVSWYQQALGQGPQFIFQYYREEENGRGNFPPRFSGLQFPNYSSELNVNALELDDSALYLCASLNPDRGETQYFGPGTRLLVL.

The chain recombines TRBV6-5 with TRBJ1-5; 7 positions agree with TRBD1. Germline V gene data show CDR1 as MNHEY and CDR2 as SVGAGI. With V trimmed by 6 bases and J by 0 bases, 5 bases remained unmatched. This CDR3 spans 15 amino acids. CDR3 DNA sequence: TGTGCCAGCAGCCGAGGACAGGATAGCAATCAGCCCCAGCATTTT. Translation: CASSRGQDSNQPQHF.

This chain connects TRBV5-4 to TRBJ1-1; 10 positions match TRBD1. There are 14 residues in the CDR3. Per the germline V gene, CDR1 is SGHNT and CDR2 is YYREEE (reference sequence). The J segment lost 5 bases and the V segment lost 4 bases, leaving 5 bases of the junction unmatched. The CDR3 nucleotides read TGTGCCAGCAGCCGGACAGGGGGGGGTACTGAAGCTTTCTTT. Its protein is CASSRTGGGTEAFF.

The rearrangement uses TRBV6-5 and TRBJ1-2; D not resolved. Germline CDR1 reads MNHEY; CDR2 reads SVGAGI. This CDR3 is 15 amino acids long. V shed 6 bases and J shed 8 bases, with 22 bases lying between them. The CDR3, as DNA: TGTGCCAGCAGCGGAGTTAACGCGGTGCTACGAGGCTACACCTTC. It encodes CASSGVNAVLRGYTF.

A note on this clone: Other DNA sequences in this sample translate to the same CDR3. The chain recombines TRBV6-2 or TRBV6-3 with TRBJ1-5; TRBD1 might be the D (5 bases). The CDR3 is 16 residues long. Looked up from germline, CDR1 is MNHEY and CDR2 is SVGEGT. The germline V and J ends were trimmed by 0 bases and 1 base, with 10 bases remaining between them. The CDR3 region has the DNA TGTGCCAGCAGTTACTCAGGGGCCCTAAGCAATCAGCCCCAGCATTTT. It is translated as CASSYSGALSNQPQHF.

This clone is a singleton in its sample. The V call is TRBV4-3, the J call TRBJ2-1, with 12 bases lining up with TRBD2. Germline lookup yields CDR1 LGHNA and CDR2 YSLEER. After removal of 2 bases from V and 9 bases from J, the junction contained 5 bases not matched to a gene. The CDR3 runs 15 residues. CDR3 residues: CASSQLAGGPGEQFF. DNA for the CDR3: TGCGCCAGCAGCCAACTAGCGGGGGGGCCAGGTGAGCAGTTCTTC.

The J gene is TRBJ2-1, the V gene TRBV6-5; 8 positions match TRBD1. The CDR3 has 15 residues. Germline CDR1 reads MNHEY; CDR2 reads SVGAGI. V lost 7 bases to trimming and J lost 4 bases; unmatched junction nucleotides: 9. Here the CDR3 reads CASNSGTGFYNEQFF. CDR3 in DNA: TGTGCCAGCAACTCCGGGACAGGATTTTACAATGAGCAGTTCTTC.